Detailed here is one TCR beta chain. Its antigen remains unknown. The data stem from a study of OX40 agonist ivuxolimab in advanced cancers. Study summary: As their treatment, patients were administered ivuxolimab, an agonistic anti-OX40 (CD134) antibody. Study-wide results and caveats: People who partly responded at 0.1-3.0 mg/kg had some of the least clonal expansion seen. The study found that CD8+ T cells averaged more expanded clones than CD4+.

Germline CDR1 reads SGDLS; CDR2 reads YYNGEE. CDR3 size: 14 residues. The V gene lost 3 bases and the J gene lost 0 bases, with 9 bases spanning the gap. Blood was sampled at baseline, cycle 4 day 1, and cycle 7 day 1. TCRdb's table, derived via immunoSEQ multiplex PCR, lists solely in-frame clones and lacks some. The sample comprises about 110,000 clones, 90% of which are singletons, and more than 0.4% rests with the top ten. This chain connects TRBV9 to TRBJ2-5; tentative D call: TRBD1 (6 bases). The sequence derives from an adult with an advanced solid tumor such as melanoma, head and neck, liver or kidney cancer. The source material was CD4+ or CD8+ T cells sorted from blood, sampled in a trial of the OX40 agonist ivuxolimab. The CDR3 loop is CASSAQGYQETQYF. The CDR3 coding sequence is TGTGCCAGCAGCGCCCAGGGGTACCAAGAGACCCAGTACTTC. The full variable domain, rest sourced from reference TRBV9 and TRBJ2-5, is DSGVTQTPKHLITATGQRVTLRCSPRSGDLSVYWYQQSLDQGLQFLIQYYNGEERAKGNILERFSAQQFPDLHSELNLSSLELGDSALYFCASSAQGYQETQYFGPGTRLLVL.